Sequencing of this T cell receptor beta chain was carried out in a study of PD-1 blockade in classical Hodgkin lymphoma. General observations from the study: By cycle point C4D1, TCR diversity had risen significantly in CD4+ cells (but not CD8+ cells). Exclusion was the outcome for patients who began nivolumab under 1 year after ASCT.

Clones were sequenced by immunoSEQ multiplex PCR, and TCRdb holds only the in-frame ones, with some missing. The sample gives 40,000 to 65,000 clones, around nine tenths of which show up once; 6.5% to 8.5% is in the top ten. In its sample, this clone was seen once. What it binds is unknown. Time point noted: cycle 4 day 1 (C4D1), after about 6 weeks of nivolumab. Autologous stem cell transplantation was followed by relapse in every patient, and brentuximab vedotin exposure varied. The CDR3 length is 16 residues. V dropped 6 bases and J dropped 6; count of bases not matched to a gene: 14. The germline CDR1 and CDR2 sequences are MRHNA and SNTAGT.

This chain links TRBV6-4 with TRBJ1-5; TRBD1 matches 7 bases. This specimen consisted of peripheral blood mononuclear cells (PBMCs), obtained before the fourth cycle of nivolumab. This receptor was taken from a human donor with classical Hodgkin lymphoma. CDR3 sequence: CASRQGPDRVSQPQHF. In nucleotides, the CDR3 is TGTGCCAGCAGACAGGGTCCTGACAGGGTTAGTCAGCCCCAGCATTTT.